This T cell receptor beta chain is from a study of blood T cell repertoires in COVID-19. At the level of the study: Collection of acute and convalescent COVID-19 samples took place in the United States, Italy and Spain. PBMCs, B-cell-depleted T cells, or T cells provided the cDNA or gDNA that made up the material.

The V gene's germline CDR1 is SGHTA and CDR2 FQGNSA. The CDR3 totals 16 residues. V lost 4 bases, J lost 3 bases, and 5 bases stayed unmatched. How the authors handled the data: Reference gene primer amplification yielded estimated nucleated cell counts. Here immunoSEQ multiplex PCR was the method, and the copy in TCRdb shows in-frame clones only, minus some. V and J calls and clone size are given by that table; D and trimming were obtained from the DNA. This sample has around 86,000 clones, with 83% found just once. This chain joins TRBV7-2 and TRBJ2-7; TRBD2 matches at 14 bases. The receptor comes from a woman older than 75 with acute or convalescent COVID-19. The sequenced material came from peripheral blood. The CDR3 spells CASSSGTSGSHYEQYF. CDR3 in DNA: TGTGCCAGCAGCTCGGGGACTAGCGGGAGTCACTACGAGCAGTACTTC.